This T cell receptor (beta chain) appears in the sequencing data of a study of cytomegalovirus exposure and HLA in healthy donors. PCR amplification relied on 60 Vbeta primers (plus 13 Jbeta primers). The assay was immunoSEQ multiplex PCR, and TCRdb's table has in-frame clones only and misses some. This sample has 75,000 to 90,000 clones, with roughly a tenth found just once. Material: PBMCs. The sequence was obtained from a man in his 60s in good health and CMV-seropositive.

CDR3 residues: CASSEFSTPGTDYEQYF. CDR3 nucleotides: TGTGCCAGCAGTGAATTTAGCACCCCCGGGACAGACTACGAGCAGTACTTC. V and J are TRBV7-3 and TRBJ2-7; 7 bases are a match to TRBD1. Germline trimming cut 6 bases from V and 3 bases from J; bases unmatched to any gene: 17. This CDR3 contains 17 residues. Germline values: CDR1 SGHTA, CDR2 FQGTGA.